This TCR beta chain was obtained from a study of T cell responses to AZD1222 COVID-19 vaccine. Measured with immunoSEQ multiplex PCR; TCRdb has only the in-frame clones, and not every one. The data show under 150,000 clones, with about 90% seen just once and 9.3% held by the top ten. Study results and caveats: Clonal diversity was possibly underestimated, and the donors were mostly white British, with more females.

A word on this clone: The antigen is not known.

Germline CDR1 and CDR2: MDHEN and SYDVKM. The CDR3 is 14 residues long. With 6 bases removed from V and 0 bases from J, the gap between germline ends came to 12 bases. This clonotype was sampled from an adult who received the AZD1222 COVID-19 vaccine. The V gene is TRBV28, the J gene TRBJ2-7; D possibly matches TRBD1 or TRBD2 (5 bases each). This sample comprised peripheral blood, obtained 28 days after the second AZD1222 dose. The CDR3 here is CASSPRGHSYEQYV. The CDR3 nucleotides read TGTGCCAGCAGCCCCCGGGGCCACTCCTACGAGCAGTACGTC.